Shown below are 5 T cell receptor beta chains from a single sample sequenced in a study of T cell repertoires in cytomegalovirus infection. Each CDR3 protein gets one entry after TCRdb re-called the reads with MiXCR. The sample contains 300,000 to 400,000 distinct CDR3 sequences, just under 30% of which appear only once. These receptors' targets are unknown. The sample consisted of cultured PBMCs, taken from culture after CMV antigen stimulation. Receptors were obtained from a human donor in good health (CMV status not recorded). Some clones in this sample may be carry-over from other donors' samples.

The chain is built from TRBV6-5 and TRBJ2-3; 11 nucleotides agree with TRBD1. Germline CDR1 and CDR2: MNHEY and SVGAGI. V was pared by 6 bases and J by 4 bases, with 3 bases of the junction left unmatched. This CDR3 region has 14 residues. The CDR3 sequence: CASSPDRGPDTQYF. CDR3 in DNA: TGTGCCAGCAGCCCGGACAGGGGGCCAGATACGCAGTATTTT.

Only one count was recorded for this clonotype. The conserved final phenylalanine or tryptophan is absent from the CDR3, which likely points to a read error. CDR3 DNA sequence: TGTGCCAGCAGCTCGGGAGTCCAAGAGACCCAGTACCTC. The encoded protein is CASSSGVQETQYL. The J gene is TRBJ2-5, the V gene TRBV25-1; a possible D gene is TRBD2 (6 bases). CDR3 length: 13 amino acids. Germline V CDR1 and CDR2: MGHDK, SYGVNS. V lost 6 bases, J lost 1 base, and 9 bases lay in between.

For the CDR3, the DNA is TGTGCCACCAGCAGAGATCGAGAGACCCAGTACTTC. Its translation: CATSRDRETQYF. The V and J genes are TRBV15 and TRBJ2-5; D uncertain. Looked up from germline, CDR1 is LNHNV and CDR2 is YYDKDF (reference sequence). This CDR3 is 12 amino acids long. The V and J ends lost 0 bases and 4 bases respectively, with 3 bases between them.

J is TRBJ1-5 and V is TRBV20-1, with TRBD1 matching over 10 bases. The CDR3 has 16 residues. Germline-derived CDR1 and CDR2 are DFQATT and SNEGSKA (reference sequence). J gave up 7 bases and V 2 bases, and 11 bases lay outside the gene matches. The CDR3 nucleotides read TGCAGTGCTAGAAACAGGACAGGGGGAAGAGGGCAGCCCCAGCATTTT. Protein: CSARNRTGGRGQPQHF.

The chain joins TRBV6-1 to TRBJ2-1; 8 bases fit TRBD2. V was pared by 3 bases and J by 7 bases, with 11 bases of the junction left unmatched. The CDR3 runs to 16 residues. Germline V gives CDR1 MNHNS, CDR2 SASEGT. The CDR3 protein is CASSDHLSGGQNEQFF. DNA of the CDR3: TGTGCCAGCAGTGACCACCTAAGCGGGGGCCAGAATGAGCAGTTCTTC.